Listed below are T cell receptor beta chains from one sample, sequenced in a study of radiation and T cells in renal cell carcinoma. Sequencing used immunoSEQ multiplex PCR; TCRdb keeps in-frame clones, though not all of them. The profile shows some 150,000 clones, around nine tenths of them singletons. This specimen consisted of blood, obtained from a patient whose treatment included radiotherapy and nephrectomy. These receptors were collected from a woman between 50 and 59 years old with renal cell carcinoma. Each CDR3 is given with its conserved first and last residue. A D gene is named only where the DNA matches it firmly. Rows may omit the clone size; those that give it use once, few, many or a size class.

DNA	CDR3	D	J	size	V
TGCGCCAGCAGCCAAGACCCGGGCGGACTGAACACTGAAGCTTTCTTT	CASSQDPGGLNTEAFF	.	TRBJ1-1	.	TRBV4-3
TGTGCCAGCACCCCTTCAAAAACCGGGGGGGACTATGGCTACACCTTC	CASTPSKTGGDYGYTF	.	TRBJ1-2	.	TRBV5-4
TGTGCCAGCAGTCCGGCTGGGTGGATGGGGTCACCCCTCCACTTT	CASSPAGWMGSPLHF	.	TRBJ1-6	.	TRBV28
TGTGCCAGTAGACCGCGGAGAAATCAGCCCCAGCATTTT	CASRPRRNQPQHF	.	TRBJ1-5	.	TRBV19
TGTGCCAGCAGCGCCCCGAACCTACACTTCGAGCAGTACTTC	CASSAPNLHFEQYF	.	TRBJ2-7	.	TRBV9
TGTGCCAGTAGTCGAGAGGAACAAGAGACCCAGTACTTC	CASSREEQETQYF	.	TRBJ2-5	once	TRBV19
TGTGCCAGCAGCGTAGGTGGAGCCTATGGCTACACCTTC	CASSVGGAYGYTF	.	TRBJ1-2	.	TRBV9
TGCGCCAGCAGTGAGTCGCCTGGAAAGACCCAGTACTTC	CASSESPGKTQYF	.	TRBJ2-5	.	TRBV10-1
TGTGCCATCGGGGCCACAGGGGGTAATTCACCCCTCCACTTT	CAIGATGGNSPLHF	TRBD1	TRBJ1-6	.	TRBV10-3
TGTGCCAGCCCCCTGTTCGGGGGAGGCACAGATACGCAGTATTTT	CASPLFGGGTDTQYF	.	TRBJ2-3	.	TRBV28
TGTGCCACCAGCAGAGTGGGACAGAACATAAACTATGGCTACACCTTC	CATSRVGQNINYGYTF	TRBD1	TRBJ1-2	.	TRBV15
TGTGCCAGCAGTGAAACGAACAGGGGCACTGAAGCTTTCTTT	CASSETNRGTEAFF	TRBD1	TRBJ1-1	.	TRBV7-3
TGTGCCAGCAATCGCGGAGGCAGGATGAACACTGAAGCTTTCTTT	CASNRGGRMNTEAFF	.	TRBJ1-1	few	TRBV7-9
TGTGCCATCAGTGAGTCTTCCCCCAGTAGAAATCAGCCCCAGCATTTT	CAISESSPSRNQPQHF	.	TRBJ1-5	.	TRBV10-3
TGTGCCAGCGCGCTTCCCCGTGGCGTTCCCCCCTACGAGCAGTACTTC	CASALPRGVPPYEQYF	.	TRBJ2-7	.	TRBV14
TGTGCCAGCAGTGGTGGGGACCGGAGCTCCTACGAGCAGTACTTC	CASSGGDRSSYEQYF	.	TRBJ2-7	.	TRBV7-9
TGTGCCAACTCGAGGGCAGGCGCTGAAGCTTTCTTT	CANSRAGAEAFF	.	TRBJ1-1	few	TRBV2
TGTGCCAGCAGCCCGGGACAGGGGACAGATACGCAGTATTTT	CASSPGQGTDTQYF	TRBD1	TRBJ2-3	.	TRBV7-2
TGCGCCAGCAGCTCCTTGGGACAGGGGTCCAACGAGCAGTTCTTC	CASSSLGQGSNEQFF	TRBD1	TRBJ2-1	.	TRBV5-1
TGTGCCAGCAGTGAAATCGCAGGGAGCTATGGCTACACCTTC	CASSEIAGSYGYTF	.	TRBJ1-2	.	TRBV6-1
TGCGCCAGCAGCCAATACGGTACTGCAACTAATGAAAAACTGTTTTTT	CASSQYGTATNEKLFF	.	TRBJ1-4	.	TRBV4-1
TGTGCCAGCTCACACTCCCAATCTTCGAACACCGGGGAGCTGTTTTTT	CASSHSQSSNTGELFF	.	TRBJ2-2	.	TRBV18
TGCGCCAGCAGCCAAGATATTCTAGCGGGAAACAATGAGCAGTTCTTC	CASSQDILAGNNEQFF	TRBD2	TRBJ2-1	.	TRBV4-3
TGCGCCAGCAGCTCCGGGACTAAGCGTTACAATGAGCAGTTCTTC	CASSSGTKRYNEQFF	TRBD2	TRBJ2-1	few	TRBV5-1
TGTGCCAGCAGATTTCGACGGGATTCACCCCTCCACTTT	CASRFRRDSPLHF	.	TRBJ1-6	.	TRBV27
TGTGCCAGCAGTTACCCGATAACCGGGGAGCTGTTTTTT	CASSYPITGELFF	.	TRBJ2-2	.	TRBV6-5
TGTGCCAGCAGTGGAAACCTCGCCAACGAGCAGTACTTC	CASSGNLANEQYF	.	TRBJ2-7	.	TRBV6-5
TGTGCCAGCAGTTTAAGGGCTAGCGAGGCTTACGAGCAGTACTTC	CASSLRASEAYEQYF	.	TRBJ2-7	.	TRBV28
TGTGCCAGCCGGTCAGGGGGAATCGGTGAGCAGTTCTTC	CASRSGGIGEQFF	TRBD1	TRBJ2-1	.	TRBV6-1
TGTGCCAGCCTTGACAGGACCAGCTCCTACGAGCAGTACTTC	CASLDRTSSYEQYF	.	TRBJ2-7	.	TRBV28
TGTGCCAGTAGTATACACTACAGCATGAACACTGAAGCTTTCTTT	CASSIHYSMNTEAFF	.	TRBJ1-1	.	TRBV19
TGTGCCAGCAGCGTCGGGAGCACAGATACGCAGTATTTT	CASSVGSTDTQYF	.	TRBJ2-3	.	TRBV5-5